This T cell receptor beta chain was recorded in a study of T cells in women clearing cervical HPV infection. Using immunoSEQ multiplex PCR, the repertoire was profiled, and TCRdb retains in-frame clones only, with some absent. The listing records tens of thousands of clones. The CDR3 covers 14 residues. The germline V gene encodes CDR1 GTSNPN and CDR2 SVGIG (reference sequence). As concerns this clone: The read stops 3 residues short of the end of the CDR3; the missing end is completed from the germline J gene.

This clonotype originated in a woman between 18 and 75 years old with a cervical HPV16 infection that either progressed to CIN3+ or cleared (not recorded which). Material: blood buffy coat. This sequence joins TRBV30 and TRBJ2-3; 7 bases map to TRBD1. The CDR3 DNA, read in part, is TGTGCCTCCTATTACTCAGGGGGTAGGAAGACG. It translates to CASYYSGGRKT. From start to end, the CDR3 is CASYYSGGRKTQYF.